This T cell receptor (beta chain) was recovered during a study of T-cell reconstitution after alpha-beta-depleted transplantation in children. Preparation of the TCRbeta library involved a method that used unique molecular identifiers. TCRdb ran MiXCR on the PCR reads and lists one entry per CDR3 protein. Seen here are about 1,000,000 distinct CDR3 sequences, 25% to 35% observed once, and the top ten hold about 28%. The study, taken as a whole, reports: Expanded graft clones, several hundred of them, were reportedly the source of alpha-beta T cells about two months after transplant. By one year post-transplant, T-cell counts and diversity largely arose from T cells that were newly produced. The high TCRbeta diversity at day 60 in some patients came from surviving recipient T cells and thymic progenitors.

The trim removed 1 base at V and 2 bases at J, leaving 8 bases unmatched. CDR3 length: 17 residues. Germline lookup yields CDR1 MNHEY and CDR2 SMNVEV (reference sequence). Details on this clonotype: Its cognate antigen is unknown.

Sample: PBMCs, mostly from graft donor cells, taken 360 days after TCRalphabeta/CD19-depleted stem cell transplant. The origin of this receptor is a boy in the first two years of life who had a stem cell transplant for SCID, so the T cells may come from the graft donor. The gene calls are TRBV27 and TRBJ2-1; TRBD1 matches 7 bases. In nucleotides, the CDR3 is TGTGCCAGCAGTTTATTGGCAGGGGGTAGCCCCTACAATGAGCAGTTCTTC. Translation: CASSLLAGGSPYNEQFF.